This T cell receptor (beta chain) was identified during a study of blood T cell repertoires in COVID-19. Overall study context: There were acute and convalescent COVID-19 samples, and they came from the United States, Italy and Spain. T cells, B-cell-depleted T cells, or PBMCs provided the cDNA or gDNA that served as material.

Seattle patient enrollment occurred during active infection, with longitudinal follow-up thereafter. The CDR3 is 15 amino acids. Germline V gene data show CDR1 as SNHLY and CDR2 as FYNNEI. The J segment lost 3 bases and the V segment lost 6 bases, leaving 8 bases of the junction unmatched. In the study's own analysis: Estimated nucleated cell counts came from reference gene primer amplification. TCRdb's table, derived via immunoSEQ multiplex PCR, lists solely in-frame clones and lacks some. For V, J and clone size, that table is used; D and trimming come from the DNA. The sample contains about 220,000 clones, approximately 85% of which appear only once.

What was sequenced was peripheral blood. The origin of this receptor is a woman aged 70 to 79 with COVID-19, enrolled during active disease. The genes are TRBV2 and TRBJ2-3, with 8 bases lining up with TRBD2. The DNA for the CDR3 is TGTGCCAGCAGCTTACTAGCGGCCTTGACAGATACGCAGTATTTT. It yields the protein CASSLLAALTDTQYF.